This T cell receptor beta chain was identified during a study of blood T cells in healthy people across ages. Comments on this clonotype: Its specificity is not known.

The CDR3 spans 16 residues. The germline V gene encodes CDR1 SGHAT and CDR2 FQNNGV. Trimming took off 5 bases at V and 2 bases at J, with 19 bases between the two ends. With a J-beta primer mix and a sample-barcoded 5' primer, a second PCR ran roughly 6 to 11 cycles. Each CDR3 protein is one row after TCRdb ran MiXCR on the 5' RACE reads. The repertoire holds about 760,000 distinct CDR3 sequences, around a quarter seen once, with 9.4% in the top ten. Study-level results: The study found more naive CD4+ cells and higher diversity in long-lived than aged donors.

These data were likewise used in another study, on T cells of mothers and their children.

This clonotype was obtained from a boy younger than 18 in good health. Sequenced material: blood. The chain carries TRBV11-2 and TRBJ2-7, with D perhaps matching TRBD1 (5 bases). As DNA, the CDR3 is TGTGCCAGCAGCACCCATCAGGGCCATTCCGCCTACGAGCAGTACTTC. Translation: CASSTHQGHSAYEQYF. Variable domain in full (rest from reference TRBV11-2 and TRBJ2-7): EAGVAQSPRYKIIEKRQSVAFWCNPISGHATLYWYQQILGQGPKLLIQFQNNGVVDDSQLPKDRFSAERLKGVDSTLKIQPAKLEDSAVYLCASSTHQGHSAYEQYFGPGTRLTVT.